What follows are 21 T cell receptor beta chains derived from one specimen sequenced in a study of PD-L1 blockade in urothelial cancer. Assay: immunoSEQ multiplex PCR; the TCRdb copy retains only in-frame clones and omits some. The table has roughly 32,000 clones, 75% to 85% seen once; the top ten hold 30%. Source: PBMCs, taken around atezolizumab (anti-PD-L1) treatment. The receptors derive from a man aged 55 to 70 with urothelial cancer.

The CDR3 nucleotides read TGCGCCAGCAGCCGGACTGAGGATACGCAGTATTTT. Its translation is CASSRTEDTQYF. The V and J genes are TRBV5-1 and TRBJ2-3, with D perhaps TRBD2 (5 bases). The CDR3 sequence is 12 residues long. V lost 4 bases, J lost 6 bases, and 9 bases lay in between. Germline-derived CDR1 and CDR2 are SGHRS and YFSETQ. Drawing the rest from reference TRBV5-1 and TRBJ2-3, the complete variable domain is KAGVTQTPRYLIKTRGQQVTLSCSPISGHRSVSWYQQTPGQGLQFLFEYFSETQRNKGNFPGRFSGRQFSNSRSEMNVSTLELGDSALYLCASSRTEDTQYFGPGTRLTVL.

The chain uses TRBV5-1 and TRBJ2-5; 9 nucleotides match TRBD2. V lost 0 bases, J lost 5 bases, and 5 bases stayed unmatched. Per the germline V gene, CDR1 is SGHRS and CDR2 is YFSETQ. This CDR3 region has 15 residues. CDR3 in DNA: TGCGCCAGCAGCTTGGACAGGGCGGGAGGGGAGACCCAGTACTTC. Amino acid sequence: CASSLDRAGGETQYF. Complete variable domain (other parts from reference TRBV5-1 and TRBJ2-5): KAGVTQTPRYLIKTRGQQVTLSCSPISGHRSVSWYQQTPGQGLQFLFEYFSETQRNKGNFPGRFSGRQFSNSRSEMNVSTLELGDSALYLCASSLDRAGGETQYFGPGTRLLVL.

The genes are TRBV6-5 and TRBJ2-7; 7 bases align to TRBD1. The V gene end was trimmed by 5 bases and the J gene end by 3 bases; junction bases not matched to a gene: 4. This CDR3 contains 13 residues. Germline-derived CDR1 and CDR2 are MNHEY and SVGAGI. CDR3 region: CASSTGQVYEQYF. Written as DNA, the CDR3 is TGTGCCAGCAGTACCGGACAGGTCTACGAGCAGTACTTC.

In its sample, this clone was seen once. The gene calls are TRBV7-2 and TRBJ1-2; D gene uncertain. The V end was cut by 7 bases, the J end by 2 bases, with 20 bases between. Per germline, CDR1 SGHTA and CDR2 FQGNSA. The CDR3 extends over 16 amino acids. The CDR3 nucleotides are TGTGCCAGCACCCTAGGCTCCGGGGTCCCAAACTATGGCTACACCTTC. Its protein is CASTLGSGVPNYGYTF.

The table lists this clone with a count of one. This sequence joins TRBV18 and TRBJ1-3, with D unclear. CDR3 length equals 17 residues. The germline CDR1 and CDR2 sequences are KGHSH and LQKENI. Trimming removed 0 bases at V and 1 base at J, with 13 bases between. CDR3 loop: CASSPPGRQPSGNTIYF. The CDR3, as DNA: TGTGCCAGCTCACCACCCGGGAGGCAGCCGTCTGGAAACACCATATATTTT.

The chain recombines TRBV29-1 with TRBJ2-2; TRBD2 is a possible D gene (7 bases). The CDR3 consists of 13 residues. Germline V lookup: CDR1 SQVTM, CDR2 ANQGSEA. Deletions cut 5 bases from V and 3 bases from J, with 10 bases between. CDR3 residues: CSVRGADTGELFF. The CDR3 DNA reads as TGCAGCGTTCGGGGGGCGGACACCGGGGAGCTGTTTTTT.

The CDR3 DNA reads as TGTGCCAGCAGCTTAGATCTCGAGACAGCCCCCCTCCACTTT. Encoded protein: CASSLDLETAPLHF. The chain couples TRBV7-9 to TRBJ1-6; D possibly corresponds to TRBD1 (5 bases). V shed 1 base and J shed 13 bases, with 14 bases lying between them. The CDR3 runs to 14 residues. Germline-derived CDR1 and CDR2 are SEHNR and FQNEAQ (reference sequence).

The chain joins TRBV6-5 to TRBJ1-2, with a possible D match to TRBD1 (6 bases). The CDR3 totals 14 residues. V gave up 6 bases and J gave up 4 bases, with 15 bases separating them. CDR1 is MNHEY and CDR2 is SVGAGI in the germline V gene. CDR3 sequence reads: CASRALGGRYGYTF. The CDR3 DNA follows: TGTGCCAGCAGAGCCCTGGGGGGGCGCTATGGCTACACCTTC.

The genes are TRBV29-1 and TRBJ2-6, with D perhaps matching TRBD2 (5 bases). The V and J ends lost 0 bases and 0 bases respectively, with 6 bases between them. The germline V gene has CDR1 SQVTM and CDR2 ANQGSEA. The CDR3 is 15 amino acids. CDR3 sequence reads: CSVEEGGSGANVLTF. As DNA, the CDR3 is TGCAGCGTTGAAGAAGGAGGCTCTGGGGCCAACGTCCTGACTTTC.

This chain joins TRBV18 and TRBJ2-7, with D tentatively TRBD2 (6 bases). This CDR3 is 15 amino acids long. The germline CDR1 and CDR2 sequences are KGHSH and LQKENI. V lost 3 bases and J lost 1, with 13 bases in between. The CDR3 protein is CASSPGTQASYEQYF. CDR3 in DNA: TGTGCCAGCTCACCCGGGACTCAAGCATCCTACGAGCAGTACTTC.

V usage is TRBV27 and J usage is TRBJ1-2, with TRBD1 as a possible D gene (5 bases). Germline CDR1 reads MNHEY; CDR2 reads SMNVEV (reference sequence). The CDR3 has 13 residues. V lost 5 bases to trimming and J lost 0 bases, with 7 bases between them. The CDR3 nucleotides read TGTGCCAGCAGTCTGACAGCTAACTATGGCTACACCTTC. It yields the protein CASSLTANYGYTF.

V and J are TRBV9 and TRBJ2-1; 8 bases match TRBD1. V was pared by 2 bases and J by 5 bases, with 3 bases of the junction left unmatched. Germline V gives CDR1 SGDLS, CDR2 YYNGEE. The CDR3 is made up of 14 amino acids. Here the CDR3 reads CASSVGQGHNEQFF. CDR3 sequence (DNA): TGTGCCAGCAGCGTTGGACAGGGCCACAATGAGCAGTTCTTC.

This clone has a single count. Here the CDR3 reads CASSLPRDRPSGGMAEAFF. DNA for the CDR3: TGTGCCAGCAGCTTGCCCCGGGACAGGCCAAGTGGTGGTATGGCTGAAGCTTTCTTT. This sequence joins TRBV7-9 and TRBJ1-1, with 8 bases fitting TRBD1. With 3 bases clipped from V and 6 bases from J, the junction kept 21 bases outside the gene matches. The CDR3 is 19 amino acids. Germline V CDR1 and CDR2: SEHNR, FQNEAQ (reference sequence).

V and J are TRBV19 and TRBJ2-2, with 7 nucleotides matching TRBD1. This CDR3 contains 16 residues. V lost 5 bases, J lost 6 bases, and 12 bases stayed unmatched. The germline V gene has CDR1 LNHDA and CDR2 SQIVND (reference sequence). The CDR3, as DNA: TGTGCCAGTAGTGGAAGCCTCAGGGGGAGTCCCGGGGAGCTGTTTTTT. Protein: CASSGSLRGSPGELFF.

The rearrangement joins TRBV4-2 to TRBJ2-1; 12 bases line up with TRBD2. Germline lookup yields CDR1 LGHNA and CDR2 YNFKEQ. V was pared by 4 bases and J by 7 bases, with 8 bases of the junction left unmatched. The CDR3 is 16 amino acids. This CDR3 reads CASSPELAGGRNEQFF. CDR3 DNA: TGTGCCAGCAGCCCCGAACTAGCGGGGGGCCGGAATGAGCAGTTCTTC.

V usage is TRBV18 and J usage is TRBJ1-4; no firm D call. CDR1 and CDR2 (germline): KGHSH, LQKENI. V was trimmed by 1 base and J by 8 bases, leaving 11 bases between them. This CDR3 contains 14 residues. CDR3 in DNA: TGTGCCAGCTCACCACGGGGAGCCAAGGAAAAACTGTTTTTT. Its translation: CASSPRGAKEKLFF.

The V gene is TRBV11-3, the J gene TRBJ2-7; 10 nucleotides match TRBD2. The trim removed 5 bases at V and 4 bases at J, leaving 8 bases unmatched. Looked up from germline, CDR1 is SGHNT and CDR2 is YENEEA. The CDR3 extends over 15 amino acids. Written as DNA, the CDR3 is TGTGCCAGCAGCCTATCTAGCGGGGGCTTATACGAGCAGTACTTC. Translation: CASSLSSGGLYEQYF.

This chain joins TRBV5-6 and TRBJ1-2, with 7 bases lining up with TRBD1. The CDR3 has 13 amino acids. Germline CDR1 reads SGHDT; CDR2 reads YYEEEE. Trimming at V came to 4 bases and at J to 7 bases, leaving 7 bases not matched to a gene. The chain's CDR3 is CASSKDRASGYTF. The CDR3 DNA reads as TGTGCCAGCAGCAAAGACAGGGCGTCTGGCTACACCTTC. Full variable domain (rest looked up from reference TRBV5-6 and TRBJ1-2): DAGVTQSPTHLIKTRGQQVTLRCSPKSGHDTVSWYQQALGQGPQFIFQYYEEEERQRGNFPDRFSGHQFPNYSSELNVNALLLGDSALYLCASSKDRASGYTFGSGTRLTVV.

J is TRBJ2-7 and V is TRBV19; D possibly corresponds to TRBD2 (6 bases). The length of the CDR3 is 14 residues. Germline lookup yields CDR1 LNHDA and CDR2 SQIVND (reference sequence). The V gene lost 1 base and the J gene lost 3 bases, with 10 bases spanning the gap. In DNA form, the CDR3 reads TGTGCCAGTAGTATAGCGGGGGAGGTCTACGAGCAGTACTTC. It is translated as CASSIAGEVYEQYF.

The rearrangement uses TRBV6-4 and TRBJ1-2; D is perhaps TRBD1 (6 bases). Germline V CDR1 and CDR2: MRHNA, SNTAGT. The CDR3 covers 15 residues. Trimming stripped 7 bases from V and 3 bases from J, with 18 bases between. The CDR3 coding sequence is TGTGCCAGCAAATCTTATGGGAAGGGGGACTATGGCTACACCTTC. This encodes CASKSYGKGDYGYTF.

V and J are TRBV6-4 and TRBJ2-1, with no clear D. This CDR3 comprises 11 residues. The V end was cut by 3 bases, the J end by 13 bases, with 10 bases between. Per germline, CDR1 MRHNA and CDR2 SNTAGT. CDR3: CASSEGRRQFF. The CDR3 region has the DNA TGTGCCAGCAGTGAAGGCAGGCGCCAGTTCTTC.